A selection of T cell receptor beta chains follows, all from one sample in a study of T cell responses to AZD1222 COVID-19 vaccine. Sequencing was performed with immunoSEQ multiplex PCR; in TCRdb, only in-frame clones are kept and a portion is missing. Counted here are under 140,000 clones, around nine tenths occurring once; the ten biggest clones make up over 2%. Sample: peripheral blood, taken 28 days after the second AZD1222 dose. Receptors originate from an adult who received the AZD1222 COVID-19 vaccine. CDR3s include the opening cysteine and the closing phenylalanine or tryptophan. The order of the fields is J gene, D gene, V gene, clone size, CDR3 DNA, CDR3 protein. A D gene is named only where the DNA matches it firmly. Rows give clone size only sometimes, using once, few, many, or a class for an expanded clone.

TRBJ1-2 - TRBV5-1 - TGCGCCAGCAGCCCAGACTACTATGGCTACACCTTC CASSPDYYGYTF
TRBJ1-2 TRBD1 TRBV3-1/TRBV3-2 - TGTGCCAGCAGCGGAGAGCAGGGGGCGCTTGGCTACACCTTC CASSGEQGALGYTF
TRBJ2-2 TRBD2 TRBV10-3 - TGTGCCATCGGGAGACTAGCGGGGACACCGAACACCGGGGAGCTGTTTTTT CAIGRLAGTPNTGELFF
TRBJ2-7 TRBD1 TRBV11-2 - TGTGCCAGCAGGGCAGGGGGCGGCTCCTACGAGCAGTACTTC CASRAGGGSYEQYF
TRBJ1-6 - TRBV11-2 - TGTGCCAGCAGCTTAGTTCGCGTTGATTCACCCCTCCACTTT CASSLVRVDSPLHF
TRBJ1-1 - TRBV9 - TGTGCCAGCAGCCTCGGGACACTGAACACTGAAGCTTTCTTT CASSLGTLNTEAFF
TRBJ2-2 TRBD1 TRBV4-1 - TGCGCCAGCAGCCAAGAGAACAGGGGAACCTCCGGGGAGCTGTTTTTT CASSQENRGTSGELFF
TRBJ2-7 - TRBV27 - TGTGCCAGCAGACCACGGACTGGCTACGAGCAGTACTTC CASRPRTGYEQYF
TRBJ2-1 TRBD2 TRBV3-1/TRBV3-2 - TGTGCCAGCAGCCAAGATTTGCGGGGGGTCCCCTACAATGAGCAGTTCTTC CASSQDLRGVPYNEQFF
TRBJ1-1 TRBD1 TRBV11-2 - TGTGCCAGCACCGGACAGGGGTTTGCGAACACTGAAGCTTTCTTT CASTGQGFANTEAFF
TRBJ1-1 - TRBV7-8 - TGTGCCAGCAGCTTTTCTGAAGACACTGAAGCTTTCTTT CASSFSEDTEAFF
TRBJ1-2 TRBD1 TRBV2 - TGTGCCAGCATGACAGGGGACGGCTACACCTTC CASMTGDGYTF
TRBJ1-6 - TRBV7-2 - TGTGCCAGCAGCCCCCGCAGGGGTTATAATAATTCACCCCTCCACTTT CASSPRRGYNNSPLHF
TRBJ2-1 TRBD1 TRBV6-5 - TGTGCCAGCAGTACAGACAGGGCGGTCAATGAGCAGTTCTTC CASSTDRAVNEQFF
TRBJ1-3 - TRBV7-8 - TGTGCCAGCAGCCCGAGGGCAGGGGCGCCTGGAAACACCATATATTTT CASSPRAGAPGNTIYF
TRBJ2-6 - TRBV18 - TGTGCCAGCTCACCTTACCCGCCGCGTGGGGACTCTGGGGCCAACGTCCTGACTTTC CASSPYPPRGDSGANVLTF
TRBJ1-6 - TRBV7-2 - TGTGCCAGCAGCTTACCCAGGGCCTCCTATAATTCACCCCTCCACTTT CASSLPRASYNSPLHF
TRBJ1-1 - TRBV7-9 - TGTGCCAGCAGCTACTTAACAGGGATAATGAACACTGAAGCTTTCTTT CASSYLTGIMNTEAFF
TRBJ2-2 - TRBV6-5 - TGTGCCAGCAGTTCTGTCGGGGAGCTGTTTTTT CASSSVGELFF
TRBJ2-3 TRBD1 TRBV5-6 - TGTGCCAGCAGCCCGTGGGACAGATTACCAGATACGCAGTATTTT CASSPWDRLPDTQYF
TRBJ1-6 TRBD1 TRBV24-1 - TGTGCCACCTCGAGGGGGCCCAATTCACCCCTCCACTTT CATSRGPNSPLHF
TRBJ2-7 - TRBV7-2 - TGTGCCAGCAGCTTAGGCAGGGTCTACGAGCAGTACTTC CASSLGRVYEQYF
TRBJ1-2 - TRBV19 - TGTGCCAGTAGACCCGACAGGAAGTATGGCTACACCTTC CASRPDRKYGYTF
TRBJ1-3 - TRBV30 - TGTGCCTGGAGTGGATCCGGGACGGCGAGCTCTGGAAACACCATATATTTT CAWSGSGTASSGNTIYF
TRBJ2-7 TRBD1 TRBV5-1 - TGCGCCAGCACCCATCGGCCGGGACAGGGGGCAGCTTTTTCCGAGCAGTACTTC CASTHRPGQGAAFSEQYF
TRBJ1-6 - TRBV18 - TGTGCCAGCTCACCAGTCCGAAATTCACCCCTCCACTTT CASSPVRNSPLHF
TRBJ1-5 - TRBV24-1 - TGTGCCACCAGTTTCGCTGGTGATCAGCCCCAGCATTTT CATSFAGDQPQHF
TRBJ2-5 - TRBV2 - TGTGCCAGCAGTGATGGGACTTCAGAGACCCAGTACTTC CASSDGTSETQYF
TRBJ2-2 - TRBV4-3 - TGCGCCAGCAGCCTTTCAGGGGCAGACCCCGGGGAGCTGTTTTTT CASSLSGADPGELFF
TRBJ1-1 TRBD1 TRBV6-2/TRBV6-3 - TGTGCCAGCAGTTGGACAGGGAACACTGAAGCTTTCTTT CASSWTGNTEAFF
TRBJ2-2 TRBD2 TRBV7-2 - TGTGCCAGCAGCCCCGAGGCGGGGGACCTCGCGGAGCTGTTTTTT CASSPEAGDLAELFF
TRBJ2-7 - TRBV29-1 once TGCAGCGTTGCGGGGGCAAAGAACTACGAGCAGTACTTC CSVAGAKNYEQYF
TRBJ2-3 TRBD2 TRBV28 - TGTGCCAGCACCTCCGGACCCAGACTAGCGGGGGGCCAGCTCACAGATACGCAGTATTTT CASTSGPRLAGGQLTDTQYF
TRBJ2-7 - TRBV7-3 - TGTGCCAGCAGCTCCCCTCCGGGGGAGCAGTACTTC CASSSPPGEQYF
TRBJ2-1 - TRBV4-3 once TGCGCCAGCAGCCAAGGTCCCGGGGGTAGCTCCTACAATGAGCAGTTCTTC CASSQGPGGSSYNEQFF
TRBJ2-5 TRBD2 TRBV29-1 - TGCAGCGTTGTGGGCGGGGGGGCCCTAATACAAGAGACCCAGTACTTC CSVVGGGALIQETQYF
TRBJ2-2 - TRBV5-4 - TGTGCCAGCAGCTTGGGGGGACGGGCGGGACACACCGGGGAGCTGTTTTTT CASSLGGRAGHTGELFF
TRBJ2-7 - TRBV5-5 - TGTGCCAGCAGCTGGGCCGGGACAAAGTACTTC CASSWAGTKYF
TRBJ2-7 - TRBV7-9 - TGTGCCAGCAGCCCCAATGCCTACGAGCAGTACTTC CASSPNAYEQYF
TRBJ1-5 - TRBV28 - TGTGCCAGCAGTTCCCGGGGGCGGGGGGGTCAGCCCCAGCATTTT CASSSRGRGGQPQHF
TRBJ1-4 - TRBV11-2 - TGTGCCAGCAGCCCACGTACCGGAGGTAATGAAAAACTGTTTTTT CASSPRTGGNEKLFF
TRBJ2-5 TRBD1 TRBV5-1 - TGCGCCAGCAGCTCCCCAGGGGGCGGCGGGACCCAGTACTTC CASSSPGGGGTQYF
TRBJ1-4 - TRBV5-1 - TGCGCCAGCAGCTTGGGGTCAAGACCAACTAATGAAAAACTGTTTTTT CASSLGSRPTNEKLFF
TRBJ1-1 - TRBV7-8 - TGTGCCAGCAGCTTACTCCGTGGAGCTTTCTTT CASSLLRGAFF
TRBJ2-7 - TRBV2 - TGTGCCGGTTCCCCACCCCGCCTCCGGGACAAGCAGTACTTC CAGSPPRLRDKQYF
TRBJ2-5 TRBD2 TRBV6-2/TRBV6-3 - TGTGCCAGCAGTTTTCGGACTAGCGGGGGCCTTGGGGAGACCCAGTACTTC CASSFRTSGGLGETQYF
TRBJ2-1 - TRBV29-1 - TGCAGCGTTGAGTCAGGTTACAATGAGCAGTTCTTC CSVESGYNEQFF
TRBJ2-1 TRBD1 TRBV10-3 - TGTGCCATCAGTGCGGGACAGAACTACAATGAGCAGTTCTTC CAISAGQNYNEQFF